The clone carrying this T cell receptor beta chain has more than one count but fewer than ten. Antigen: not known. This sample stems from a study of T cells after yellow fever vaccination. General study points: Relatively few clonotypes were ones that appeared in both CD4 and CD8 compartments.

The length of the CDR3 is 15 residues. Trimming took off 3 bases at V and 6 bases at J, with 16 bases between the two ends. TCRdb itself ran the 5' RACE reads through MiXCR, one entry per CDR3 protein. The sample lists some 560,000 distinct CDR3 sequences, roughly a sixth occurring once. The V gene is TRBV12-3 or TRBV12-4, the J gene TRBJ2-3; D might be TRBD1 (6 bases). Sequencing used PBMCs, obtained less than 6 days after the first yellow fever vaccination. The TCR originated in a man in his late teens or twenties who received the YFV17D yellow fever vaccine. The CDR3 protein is CASSFRPTGLDTQYF. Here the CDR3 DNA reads TGTGCCAGCAGTTTCAGACCGACAGGACTTGATACGCAGTATTTT.